The clone carrying this TCR beta chain was seen a handful of times. Germline V gene sequence: CDR1 KGHSH, CDR2 LQKENI. Trimming took off 6 bases at V and 4 bases at J, with 9 bases between the two ends. The CDR3 contains 12 residues. This entry is derived from a study of blood T cell repertoires in COVID-19. Clones were sequenced by immunoSEQ multiplex PCR, and TCRdb holds only the in-frame ones, with some missing. This sample has around 56,000 clones; roughly three quarters occur once, and the top ten carry roughly 3.2%. The sequence was collected from a man aged 55 to 69 with acute or convalescent COVID-19. Sequenced sample: peripheral blood. The chain joins TRBV18 to TRBJ2-5; D perhaps matches TRBD2 (5 bases). The CDR3 sequence is CASSPAGETQYF. CDR3 DNA: TGTGCCAGCTCCCCCGCGGGAGAGACCCAGTACTTC. Filled out from reference TRBV18 and TRBJ2-5, the complete variable domain reads NAGVMQNPRHLVRRRGQEARLRCSPMKGHSHVYWYRQLPEEGLKFMVYLQKENIIDESGMPKERFSAEFPKEGPSILRIQQVVRGDSAAYFCASSPAGETQYFGPGTRLLVL.